This T cell receptor (beta chain) is from a study of shared clonotypes between healthy human individuals. A word on this clone: Its antigen remains unidentified.

Naive CD8 cells lacked CD45RO, underwent positive selection for CCR7 and left out terminally differentiated effector memory CD45RA+ cells. The V gene's germline CDR1 is SQVTM and CDR2 ANQGSEA. The CDR3 length is 11 residues. V trimming: 7 bases; J trimming: 5 bases; junction bases outside the gene matches: 4. Study-level points and caveats: Collection of samples was limited to blood; tissue repertoires likely differ. Researchers found naive subsets generally carried larger estimated richness than memory subsets. There were few donors, and this limited the genetic and exposure-history diversity represented.

Some clones are missing from TCRdb's copy, which holds only in-frame ones; the method was immunoSEQ multiplex PCR. The sample includes roughly 2,000,000 clones, less than 95% seen only once; the top ten take around 1%. This sequence joins TRBV29-1 and TRBJ2-7; 8 nucleotides align to TRBD1. This receptor was taken from a man between 18 and 35 years old in good health. The sequencing input was naive CD8+ T cells sorted from blood. This CDR3 reads CSGGQGHEQYF. The CDR3 coding sequence is TGCAGCGGAGGACAGGGCCACGAGCAGTACTTC.